Presented here are 28 T cell receptor beta chains from one specimen sequenced in a study of cytomegalovirus exposure and HLA in healthy donors. The PCR was carried out with 60 Vbeta primers and 13 Jbeta primers. Sequencing was performed with immunoSEQ multiplex PCR; in TCRdb, only in-frame clones are kept and a portion is missing. The sample carries 150,000 to 200,000 clones, around four fifths recorded once. Sequencing input: PBMCs. All receptors come from a woman in her late teens or twenties in good health and CMV-seronegative.

The chain combines TRBV15 with TRBJ1-1; D is unresolved. There are 13 residues in the CDR3. Per the germline V gene, CDR1 is LNHNV and CDR2 is YYDKDF (reference sequence). The ends were cut back, 3 bases at V and 3 bases at J, with 8 bases in the middle. The DNA of the CDR3 is TGTGCCACCAGCAGGGAGAGGGACACTGAAGCTTTCTTT. This translates into CATSRERDTEAFF.

V and J are TRBV28 and TRBJ1-1, with D perhaps TRBD1 (5 bases). Trimming cost V 4 bases and J 4 bases, with 16 bases left between them. Per germline, CDR1 MDHEN and CDR2 SYDVKM. This CDR3 is 15 amino acids long. The CDR3 sequence is CASSSLGRGFTEAFF. CDR3 bases: TGTGCCAGCAGTTCCCTGGGACGGGGGTTCACTGAAGCTTTCTTT.

The rearrangement links TRBV2 to TRBJ1-1; D is uncertain. The CDR3 is made up of 13 amino acids. Per the germline V gene, CDR1 is SNHLY and CDR2 is FYNNEI. Trimming pared 6 bases from V and 5 bases from J, leaving 13 bases between. CDR3 loop: CASSSERGTEAFF. The CDR3 DNA reads TGTGCCAGCAGCTCGGAGCGTGGGACTGAAGCTTTCTTT.

The gene calls are TRBV19 and TRBJ2-1, with 8 bases lining up with TRBD2. The length of the CDR3 is 12 residues. V dropped 3 bases and J dropped 9; count of bases not matched to a gene: 1. Germline V gene data show CDR1 as LNHDA and CDR2 as SQIVND (reference sequence). The chain's CDR3 is CASSIGGGEQFF. For the CDR3, the DNA is TGTGCCAGTAGTATCGGGGGGGGTGAGCAGTTCTTC.

The rearrangement joins TRBV19 to TRBJ1-5; D not certain. Deletions cut 3 bases from V and 6 bases from J, with 12 bases between. CDR1 and CDR2 (germline): LNHDA, SQIVND (reference sequence). CDR3 length equals 14 residues. CDR3 protein: CASSIHSRGQPQHF. The CDR3 region has the DNA TGTGCCAGTAGTATTCACAGTCGTGGTCAGCCCCAGCATTTT.

The V gene is TRBV6-5, the J gene TRBJ2-1, with 7 bases identical to TRBD1. In germline, CDR1 is MNHEY, CDR2 SVGAGI. Losses at the gene ends were 7 bases for V and 9 bases for J; bases not matched to a gene: 12. The CDR3 loop spans 14 amino acids. The CDR3 coding sequence is TGTGCCAGCACGAGACAGGGTAAAGGGAGTGAGCAGTTCTTC. It specifies CASTRQGKGSEQFF.

The chain couples TRBV10-3 to TRBJ2-1; weak D call: TRBD2 (6 bases). Trimming took off 0 bases at V and 10 bases at J, with 13 bases between the two ends. CDR3 length equals 14 residues. The germline CDR1 and CDR2 sequences are ENHRY and SYGVKD. The CDR3 region is CAISESSGFGEQFF. For the CDR3, the DNA is TGTGCCATCAGTGAGTCTAGCGGCTTTGGGGAGCAGTTCTTC.

The V and J genes are TRBV5-4 and TRBJ2-1; D may be TRBD2 (6 bases). Trimming pared 0 bases from V and 10 bases from J, leaving 11 bases between. Germline values: CDR1 SGHNT, CDR2 YYREEE (reference sequence). The length of the CDR3 is 13 residues. CDR3 in DNA: TGTGCCAGCAGCTTGGACCGAGCGGGCGAGCAGTTCTTC. Its translation: CASSLDRAGEQFF.

This clone was recorded a few times. V is TRBV28 and J is TRBJ2-7, with TRBD1 matching 7 bases. The germline gives CDR1 MDHEN, CDR2 SYDVKM. Trimming took 4 bases from V and 1 from J; bases not matched to a gene: 4. The CDR3 spans 14 residues. CDR3: CASSYSGGSYEQYF. DNA for the CDR3: TGTGCCAGCAGTTATTCAGGGGGTTCCTACGAGCAGTACTTC.

The rearrangement uses TRBV7-6 and TRBJ2-7, with TRBD1 as a possible D gene (6 bases). V was shortened by 4 bases and J by 0 bases, with 7 bases between the two germline ends. The germline V gene has CDR1 SGHVS and CDR2 FNYEAQ. The CDR3 spans 13 residues. The CDR3, as DNA: TGTGCCAGCAGCTCAGGGGACTCCTACGAGCAGTACTTC. Translating gives CASSSGDSYEQYF.

The V call is TRBV28, the J call TRBJ1-2; 10 nucleotides agree with TRBD1. J gave up 4 bases and V 7 bases, and 9 bases lay outside the gene matches. In germline, CDR1 is MDHEN, CDR2 SYDVKM. The CDR3 spans 15 residues. CDR3 loop: CASKVRTGGSYGYTF. CDR3 DNA sequence: TGTGCCAGCAAGGTGAGGACAGGGGGATCCTATGGCTACACCTTC.

This rearrangement joins TRBV27 to TRBJ1-5, with 9 bases fitting TRBD1. Trimming cost V 4 bases and J 4 bases; bases outside gene matches: 11. This CDR3 spans 17 amino acids. In germline, CDR1 is MNHEY, CDR2 SMNVEV (reference sequence). In DNA form, the CDR3 reads TGTGCCAGCAGTTGGACAGGGGCAATGGGGAGGAATCAGCCCCAGCATTTT. Amino acid sequence: CASSWTGAMGRNQPQHF.

This clone was detected once. This rearrangement joins TRBV6-5 to TRBJ1-5; D remains unclear. CDR3 length: 13 residues. CDR1 and CDR2 (germline): MNHEY, SVGAGI. V was shortened by 7 bases and J by 2 bases, with 9 bases between the two germline ends. The CDR3 nucleotides read TGTGCCAGCAAGGAGAGAGGCAATCAGCCCCAGCATTTT. Encoded protein: CASKERGNQPQHF.

The rearrangement links TRBV11-3 to TRBJ1-2, with D perhaps TRBD1 (6 bases). CDR3 length: 14 residues. Germline assignment: CDR1 SGHNT and CDR2 YENEEA. Trimming removed 5 bases at V and 7 bases at J, with 17 bases between. The DNA for the CDR3 is TGTGCCAGCAGCCCCCGAGAGAGGGGGGGTGGCTACACCTTC. It is translated as CASSPRERGGGYTF.

V and J are TRBV30 and TRBJ1-3, with unresolved D. Germline V gene data show CDR1 as GTSNPN and CDR2 as SVGIG (reference sequence). The CDR3 runs to 14 residues. V lost 3 bases to trimming and J lost 0 bases, with 9 bases between them. In nucleotides, the CDR3 is TGTGCCTGGAGGGCAGGAAACTCTGGAAACACCATATATTTT. Amino acids: CAWRAGNSGNTIYF.

The V and J genes are TRBV7-2 and TRBJ2-5; a possible D gene is TRBD2 (5 bases). The CDR3 is 16 residues long. Germline values: CDR1 SGHTA, CDR2 FQGNSA. The V gene lost 5 bases and the J gene lost 5 bases, with 21 bases spanning the gap. The CDR3 loop reads CASSLARSSRGETQYF. Written as DNA, the CDR3 is TGTGCCAGCAGCCTGGCCCGGTCTTCCCGGGGTGAGACCCAGTACTTC.

This chain uses TRBV5-1 with TRBJ1-2; no definite D call. V lost 0 bases to trimming and J lost 3 bases, with 15 bases between them. Germline V CDR1 and CDR2: SGHRS, YFSETQ. CDR3 length: 16 residues. The CDR3 here is CASSLGQTSLDYGYTF. The CDR3 DNA is TGCGCCAGCAGCTTGGGACAAACATCTCTTGACTATGGCTACACCTTC.

V usage is TRBV19 and J usage is TRBJ1-1; the D gene is possibly TRBD1 (5 bases). This CDR3 is 16 amino acids long. Germline V gene sequence: CDR1 LNHDA, CDR2 SQIVND (reference sequence). The V end was cut by 1 base, the J end by 3 bases, with 15 bases between. The CDR3, as DNA: TGTGCCAGTAGTATAGCCCGAGGAGGGACGTACACTGAAGCTTTCTTT. This sequence encodes CASSIARGGTYTEAFF.

CDR3 sequence reads: CASSFPTSGGEQETQYF. The DNA for the CDR3 is TGTGCCAGCAGTTTCCCGACTAGCGGGGGCGAACAAGAGACCCAGTACTTC. The chain carries TRBV28 and TRBJ2-5; TRBD2 agrees at 12 bases. Germline V CDR1 and CDR2: MDHEN, SYDVKM. The V gene end was trimmed by 3 bases and the J gene end by 2 bases; junction bases not matched to a gene: 7. This CDR3 region has 17 residues. The full variable domain, in which reference TRBV28 and TRBJ2-5 provide the parts outside the CDR3, is DVKVTQSSRYLVKRTGEKVFLECVQDMDHENMFWYRQDPGLGLRLIYFSYDVKMKEKGDIPEGYSVSREKKERFSLILESASTNQTSMYLCASSFPTSGGEQETQYFGPGTRLLVL.

The rearrangement uses TRBV5-1 and TRBJ2-2, with D uncertain. V lost 4 bases, J lost 5 bases, and 18 bases lay in between. The germline V gene has CDR1 SGHRS and CDR2 YFSETQ. This CDR3 contains 16 residues. CDR3 bases: TGCGCCAGCAGCCTAGACGGAAGGATGGAGACCGGGGAGCTGTTTTTT. It specifies CASSLDGRMETGELFF.

The rearrangement joins TRBV19 to TRBJ2-7; D not resolved. V was trimmed by 0 bases and J by 2 bases, leaving 11 bases between them. The germline V gene has CDR1 LNHDA and CDR2 SQIVND (reference sequence). The CDR3 is 15 residues long. CDR3 sequence: CASSIEDSPPYEQYF. DNA for the CDR3: TGTGCCAGTAGTATAGAAGACTCTCCGCCCTACGAGCAGTACTTC.

Notes on this clone: The sample contains more than one DNA sequence encoding this CDR3. This chain uses TRBV7-8 with TRBJ2-1; 9 bases match TRBD2. The CDR3 spans 14 residues. Germline CDR1 is SGHVS and CDR2 is FQNEAQ. J lost 8 bases, V lost 1 base, and 3 bases had no gene match. This CDR3 reads CASSLGGGAYEQFF. The CDR3 nucleotides read TGTGCCAGCAGCTTAGGCGGGGGGGCCTATGAGCAGTTCTTC.

This clone was seen a handful of times. The rearrangement uses TRBV5-1 and TRBJ1-2; 10 bases match TRBD1. Germline V gene data show CDR1 as SGHRS and CDR2 as YFSETQ. Trimming at V came to 4 bases and at J to 8 bases, leaving 5 bases not matched to a gene. This CDR3 has 13 residues. Written as DNA, the CDR3 is TGCGCCAGCAGCGCGGACAGGGGGTTGGGCTACACCTTC. It translates to CASSADRGLGYTF.

The J gene is TRBJ1-2, the V gene TRBV19; D gene ambiguous. Trimming shortened V by 9 bases and J by 4 bases, and 21 bases separated the two germline ends. The CDR3 totals 15 residues. Germline V gene sequence: CDR1 LNHDA, CDR2 SQIVND (reference sequence). CDR3: CASNSPRAGLYGYTF. The CDR3 bases are TGTGCCAGCAACTCCCCCCGGGCAGGACTCTATGGCTACACCTTC.

The chain joins TRBV4-2 to TRBJ2-7; possible D gene TRBD2, 5 bases. This CDR3 spans 17 amino acids. The V end was cut by 3 bases, the J end by 0 bases, with 18 bases between. Germline CDR1 is LGHNA and CDR2 is YNFKEQ. CDR3 loop: CASSQDVYGLSSYEQYF. The CDR3 nucleotides read TGTGCCAGCAGCCAGGACGTGTACGGACTCAGCTCCTACGAGCAGTACTTC.

This clone was counted a few times. The chain links TRBV18 to TRBJ1-1, with D unclear. The CDR3 runs to 11 residues. The V gene's germline CDR1 is KGHSH and CDR2 LQKENI. Trimming stripped 4 bases from V and 7 bases from J, with 7 bases between. CDR3 in amino acids: CASSLRLEAFF. CDR3 in DNA: TGTGCCAGCTCACTCCGTCTTGAAGCTTTCTTT.

The V gene is TRBV5-1, the J gene TRBJ2-2; 14 nucleotides agree with TRBD2. V was pared by 4 bases and J by 4 bases, with 0 bases of the junction left unmatched. From germline, CDR1 is SGHRS and CDR2 YFSETQ. The CDR3 extends over 15 amino acids. In DNA, the CDR3 is TGCGCCAGCAGCGGACTAGCGGGGGGCACCGGGGAGCTGTTTTTT. Translated, it gives CASSGLAGGTGELFF.

This clone showed up just once. The chain links TRBV30 to TRBJ2-5; D is possibly TRBD1 (7 bases). The germline V gene encodes CDR1 GTSNPN and CDR2 SVGIG (reference sequence). V lost 5 bases to trimming and J lost 2 bases, with 15 bases between them. The length of the CDR3 is 14 residues. The CDR3, as DNA: TGTGCCTGGCGCAGGGGGGCCCTTCAAGAGACCCAGTACTTC. As protein: CAWRRGALQETQYF. The variable domain in full, completed from reference TRBV30 and TRBJ2-5, reads SQTIHQWPATLVQPVGSPLSLECTVEGTSNPNLYWYRQAAGRGLQLLFYSVGIGQISSEVPQNLSASRPQDRQFILSSKKLLLSDSGFYLCAWRRGALQETQYFGPGTRLLVL.